The 30 T cell receptor beta chains presented below share a single source sample, sequenced in a study of pediatric ulcerative colitis. Libraries were prepared by immunoSEQ multiplex PCR; TCRdb keeps only in-frame clonotypes and omits some of them. Counted here are about 60,000 clones, around 87% occurring once; the ten biggest clones make up about 1.5%. The sample comprised blood. The receptor source for this set is a boy aged 5-17 years who was a control in a study of pediatric ulcerative colitis.

This clone was counted between two and nine times. The rearrangement links TRBV19 to TRBJ2-7; unclear D gene. Looked up from germline, CDR1 is LNHDA and CDR2 is SQIVND (reference sequence). CDR3 length: 13 amino acids. V dropped 3 bases and J dropped 1 base, with 7 bases sitting between them. CDR3 amino acids: CASSMAESYEQYF. CDR3 DNA sequence: TGTGCCAGTAGTATGGCAGAATCCTACGAGCAGTACTTC.

The chain has TRBV28 and TRBJ2-3; D is perhaps TRBD2 (5 bases). V was cut by 5 bases and J by 0 bases, with 15 bases left in between. Looked up from germline, CDR1 is MDHEN and CDR2 is SYDVKM. CDR3 length equals 16 residues. The CDR3, as DNA: TGTGCCAGCAGTACCCCTGGCGGGTCGAGCACAGATACGCAGTATTTT. It codes for CASSTPGGSSTDTQYF.

The chain couples TRBV2 to TRBJ1-5; maybe TRBD1 (6 bases). Germline V gene sequence: CDR1 SNHLY, CDR2 FYNNEI. Trimming cost V 6 bases and J 0 bases, with 9 bases left between them. This CDR3 region has 14 residues. CDR3 coding DNA: TGTGCCAGCAGGGTGGACAGTAGCAATCAGCCCCAGCATTTT. This encodes CASRVDSSNQPQHF. Drawing the rest from reference TRBV2 and TRBJ1-5, the complete variable domain is EPEVTQTPSHQVTQMGQEVILRCVPISNHLYFYWYRQILGQKVEFLVSFYNNEISEKSEIFDDQFSVERPDGSNFTLKIRSTKLEDSAMYFCASRVDSSNQPQHFGDGTRLSIL.

The V call is TRBV27, the J call TRBJ1-1, with D possibly matching TRBD1 (5 bases). CDR3 length: 11 amino acids. V lost 8 bases, J lost 8 bases, and 12 bases lay in between. Per germline, CDR1 MNHEY and CDR2 SMNVEV (reference sequence). The CDR3 sequence: CASGTWEEAFF. In nucleotides, the CDR3 is TGTGCCAGCGGGACGTGGGAAGAAGCTTTCTTT.

This sequence joins TRBV2 and TRBJ1-1; 8 bases align to TRBD1. Germline V gene data show CDR1 as SNHLY and CDR2 as FYNNEI. The V and J ends lost 6 bases and 3 bases, in that order; junction bases with no gene match: 6. The CDR3 totals 14 residues. This CDR3 is CASRTGVIHTEAFF. The CDR3 region has the DNA TGTGCCAGCAGGACAGGGGTAATTCACACTGAAGCTTTCTTT.

The CDR3 region has the DNA TGTGCCAGCAGCCCTGATCTAGGGGATAGCTCCTACAATGAGCAGTTCTTC. Protein: CASSPDLGDSSYNEQFF. The chain couples TRBV9 to TRBJ2-1; D is possibly TRBD1 (5 bases). Germline V lookup: CDR1 SGDLS, CDR2 YYNGEE. The CDR3 covers 17 residues. V was trimmed by 4 bases and J by 0 bases, leaving 17 bases between them. Drawing the rest from reference TRBV9 and TRBJ2-1, the complete variable domain is DSGVTQTPKHLITATGQRVTLRCSPRSGDLSVYWYQQSLDQGLQFLIQYYNGEERAKGNILERFSAQQFPDLHSELNLSSLELGDSALYFCASSPDLGDSSYNEQFFGPGTRLTVL.

This chain connects TRBV11-2 to TRBJ2-1; 7 bases align to TRBD1. This CDR3 spans 15 amino acids. Germline CDR1 is SGHAT and CDR2 is FQNNGV. The V and J ends lost 5 bases and 0 bases, in that order; junction bases with no gene match: 4. The CDR3 DNA sequence: TGTGCCAGCAGCCCCAACAGGGGCTCCTACAATGAGCAGTTCTTC. Translated: CASSPNRGSYNEQFF. Full variable domain (remainder filled in from reference TRBV11-2 and TRBJ2-1): EAGVAQSPRYKIIEKRQSVAFWCNPISGHATLYWYQQILGQGPKLLIQFQNNGVVDDSQLPKDRFSAERLKGVDSTLKIQPAKLEDSAVYLCASSPNRGSYNEQFFGPGTRLTVL.

The genes are TRBV28 and TRBJ2-3; the D gene could be TRBD1 or TRBD2 (5 bases each). CDR3 length equals 18 residues. V shed 2 bases and J shed 4 bases, with 22 bases lying between them. The germline V gene encodes CDR1 MDHEN and CDR2 SYDVKM. CDR3 in DNA: TGTGCCAGCAGTTTAGAGGGGCGGTGGGGGATAGCCCCAGATACGCAGTATTTT. Protein product: CASSLEGRWGIAPDTQYF.

This sequence joins TRBV27 and TRBJ1-5, with D hard to call. The germline CDR1 and CDR2 sequences are MNHEY and SMNVEV (reference sequence). Trimming shortened V by 2 bases and J by 7 bases, and 9 bases separated the two germline ends. This CDR3 has 13 amino acids. CDR3 region: CASSLGVRQPQHF. The DNA for the CDR3 is TGTGCCAGCAGTTTAGGGGTCCGGCAGCCCCAGCATTTT.

The chain is built from TRBV6-1 and TRBJ2-3, with D uncertain. V was shortened by 5 bases and J by 0 bases, with 9 bases between the two germline ends. Germline CDR1 reads MNHNS; CDR2 reads SASEGT. The CDR3 sequence is 14 residues long. CDR3 DNA sequence: TGTGCCAGCAGTCCTACGACTAGCACAGATACGCAGTATTTT. Amino acids: CASSPTTSTDTQYF.

This clone was recorded once. The chain has TRBV2 and TRBJ1-2; the D is unclear. CDR1 is SNHLY, CDR2 FYNNEI, per germline. CDR3 size: 15 residues. V lost 0 bases and J 3 bases, leaving 11 bases between the germline ends. Written as DNA, the CDR3 is TGTGCCAGCAGTGAAGCGCTTGACACCTACTATGGCTACACCTTC. Translation gives CASSEALDTYYGYTF.

The chain recombines TRBV7-2 with TRBJ2-3, with 9 bases matching TRBD2. This CDR3 comprises 18 residues. The V segment lost 1 base and the J segment 5 bases; nucleotides outside the gene matches: 13. Germline-derived CDR1 and CDR2 are SGHTA and FQGNSA. The CDR3: CASSLVVSGGGALDTQYF. Written as DNA, the CDR3 is TGTGCCAGCAGCTTAGTAGTTTCGGGCGGGGGGGCCTTAGATACGCAGTATTTT.

This sequence joins TRBV15 and TRBJ2-7; 9 bases align to TRBD2. In germline, CDR1 is LNHNV, CDR2 YYDKDF (reference sequence). Trimming took 4 bases from V and 4 from J; bases not matched to a gene: 14. This CDR3 comprises 17 residues. CDR3 bases: TGTGCCACCAGCACCGCAGCCCCCCTAGCGGGAAGGTACGAGCAGTACTTC. Translated: CATSTAAPLAGRYEQYF.

The chain joins TRBV7-9 to TRBJ2-1; 8 nucleotides align to TRBD2. J gave up 7 bases and V 8 bases, and 13 bases lay outside the gene matches. Looked up from germline, CDR1 is SEHNR and CDR2 is FQNEAQ (reference sequence). The CDR3 is 15 amino acids. As DNA, the CDR3 is TGTGCCAGCTGCTCGGCTAGCGGGCCATTTAATGAGCAGTTCTTC. Translation: CASCSASGPFNEQFF.

V and J are TRBV5-4 and TRBJ1-2; TRBD1 matches at 8 bases. CDR3 length: 13 residues. Trimming removed 2 bases from V and 6 bases from J; junction bases left unmatched: 3. Germline V lookup: CDR1 SGHNT, CDR2 YYREEE (reference sequence). The CDR3 protein is CASSFWTGHGYTF. CDR3 coding DNA: TGTGCCAGCAGCTTCTGGACAGGGCATGGCTACACCTTC.

This clone was counted between two and nine times. The chain employs TRBV2 and TRBJ1-5; D perhaps matches TRBD1 (6 bases). The CDR3 is made up of 14 amino acids. V was pared by 6 bases and J by 5 bases, with 14 bases between. Germline-derived CDR1 and CDR2 are SNHLY and FYNNEI. The CDR3 sequence is CASSDLGGYQPQHF. For the CDR3, the DNA is TGTGCCAGCAGCGATCTAGGGGGGTATCAGCCCCAGCATTTT. The entire variable domain, with the rest obtained from reference TRBV2 and TRBJ1-5, is as follows: EPEVTQTPSHQVTQMGQEVILRCVPISNHLYFYWYRQILGQKVEFLVSFYNNEISEKSEIFDDQFSVERPDGSNFTLKIRSTKLEDSAMYFCASSDLGGYQPQHFGDGTRLSIL.

V gene TRBV27 combines with J gene TRBJ2-7; 9 nucleotides align to TRBD1. This CDR3 spans 15 amino acids. The germline V gene encodes CDR1 MNHEY and CDR2 SMNVEV (reference sequence). V was pared by 7 bases and J by 0 bases, with 7 bases of the junction left unmatched. Written as DNA, the CDR3 is TGTGCCAGCACCCGGGGGGACAGGGTCTCCTACGAGCAGTACTTC. It yields the protein CASTRGDRVSYEQYF.

This clone occurred a few times. The chain uses TRBV2 and TRBJ1-2, with D perhaps TRBD1 (5 bases). Germline CDR1 SNHLY, CDR2 FYNNEI. The CDR3 loop spans 13 amino acids. V lost 3 bases and J 6 bases, leaving 11 bases between the germline ends. CDR3 in amino acids: CASSERGMNGYTF. CDR3 DNA: TGTGCCAGCAGTGAGCGGGGGATGAATGGCTACACCTTC.

This chain uses TRBV19 with TRBJ2-2, with D perhaps matching TRBD1 (5 bases). The CDR3 spans 16 residues. Per the germline V gene, CDR1 is LNHDA and CDR2 is SQIVND (reference sequence). V was shortened by 3 bases and J by 5 bases, with 16 bases between the two germline ends. CDR3 residues: CASSMFRAERTGELFF. CDR3 in DNA: TGTGCCAGTAGTATGTTCAGGGCGGAGAGGACCGGGGAGCTGTTTTTT.

The chain uses TRBV29-1 and TRBJ2-3, with D tentatively TRBD1 (5 bases). Germline V gene sequence: CDR1 SQVTM, CDR2 ANQGSEA. The germline V and J ends were trimmed by 5 bases and 0 bases, with 12 bases remaining between them. The CDR3 length is 14 residues. The CDR3: CSVYRSPSTDTQYF. CDR3 in DNA: TGCAGCGTTTACAGGAGCCCTAGCACAGATACGCAGTATTTT.

This clone is a singleton in its sample. The J gene is TRBJ1-4, the V gene TRBV18; TRBD1 aligns across 11 bases. CDR1 is KGHSH, CDR2 LQKENI, per germline. After removal of 3 bases from V and 7 bases from J, the junction contained 1 base not matched to a gene. The CDR3 loop spans 14 amino acids. The DNA for the CDR3 is TGTGCCAGCTCACCGGACAGGGGGCCTGAAAAACTGTTTTTT. As protein: CASSPDRGPEKLFF. Full variable domain (rest looked up from reference TRBV18 and TRBJ1-4): NAGVMQNPRHLVRRRGQEARLRCSPMKGHSHVYWYRQLPEEGLKFMVYLQKENIIDESGMPKERFSAEFPKEGPSILRIQQVVRGDSAAYFCASSPDRGPEKLFFGSGTQLSVL.

This chain uses TRBV28 with TRBJ2-2, with a possible D match to TRBD1 (5 bases). Trimming cost V 3 bases and J 5 bases, with 10 bases left between them. CDR1 and CDR2 from the germline V gene are MDHEN and SYDVKM. This CDR3 region has 14 residues. Written as DNA, the CDR3 is TGTGCCAGCAGTTTTACAGGTTCGACCGGGGAGCTGTTTTTT. It translates to CASSFTGSTGELFF.

The chain is built from TRBV7-9 and TRBJ1-2, with D possibly TRBD1 on 5 matching bases. The ends were cut back, 5 bases at V and 4 bases at J, with 11 bases in the middle. The CDR3 is made up of 13 amino acids. Germline loops: CDR1 SEHNR, CDR2 FQNEAQ (reference sequence). Written as DNA, the CDR3 is TGTGCCAGCAGCGCCGACAGAAGCTATGGCTACACCTTC. Its translation is CASSADRSYGYTF.

The chain has TRBV27 and TRBJ2-7; perhaps TRBD1 as D (5 bases). Trimming left V 2 bases short and J 0 bases short, with 11 bases between. The CDR3 is made up of 15 amino acids. Germline loops: CDR1 MNHEY, CDR2 SMNVEV (reference sequence). The CDR3 spells CASSLSPTGSYEQYF. The CDR3 DNA sequence: TGTGCCAGCAGTTTAAGCCCCACAGGCTCCTACGAGCAGTACTTC.

The rearrangement uses TRBV4-3 and TRBJ1-6, with D uncertain. CDR3 length: 17 amino acids. V lost 3 bases to trimming and J lost 3 bases, with 15 bases between them. CDR1 is LGHNA, CDR2 YSLEER, per germline. CDR3 loop: CASSQRAAGFYNSPLHF. The CDR3 DNA is TGCGCCAGCAGCCAGCGTGCGGCTGGTTTCTATAATTCACCCCTCCACTTT.

The chain joins TRBV5-4 to TRBJ2-1, with D perhaps matching TRBD2 (6 bases). Germline CDR1 SGHNT, CDR2 YYREEE (reference sequence). The CDR3 sequence is 15 residues long. Trimming shortened V by 4 bases and J by 6 bases, and 17 bases separated the two germline ends. Here the CDR3 DNA reads TGTGCCAGCAGCATCCGGGACTCCGGCCCCAATGAGCAGTTCTTC. Amino acid sequence: CASSIRDSGPNEQFF.

This clone was seen a single time. The chain carries TRBV9 and TRBJ1-1; D possibly corresponds to TRBD1 (5 bases). Per the germline V gene, CDR1 is SGDLS and CDR2 is YYNGEE. V was cut by 2 bases and J by 3 bases, with 11 bases left in between. This CDR3 contains 14 residues. CDR3 nucleotide sequence: TGTGCCAGCAGCGTGGGGCAGGGATACACTGAAGCTTTCTTT. Translated, it gives CASSVGQGYTEAFF. Supplemented by reference TRBV9 and TRBJ1-1, the full variable domain reads DSGVTQTPKHLITATGQRVTLRCSPRSGDLSVYWYQQSLDQGLQFLIQYYNGEERAKGNILERFSAQQFPDLHSELNLSSLELGDSALYFCASSVGQGYTEAFFGQGTRLTVV.

The rearrangement uses TRBV5-6 and TRBJ1-5; D unclear. CDR3 length: 13 amino acids. V lost 0 bases and J 6 bases, leaving 7 bases between the germline ends. Germline V gene data show CDR1 as SGHDT and CDR2 as YYEEEE. Here the CDR3 DNA reads TGTGCCAGCAGCTTGGGAGCTGGTCAGCCCCAGCATTTT. Translating it yields CASSLGAGQPQHF.

This rearrangement joins TRBV7-3 to TRBJ2-2; D gene uncertain. Germline V gene data show CDR1 as SGHTA and CDR2 as FQGTGA. This CDR3 comprises 16 residues. V lost 0 bases, J lost 2 bases, and 10 bases lay in between. The CDR3 reads CASSLTSQPNTGELFF. CDR3 sequence (DNA): TGTGCCAGCAGCTTAACCTCACAGCCCAACACCGGGGAGCTGTTTTTT.

The chain carries TRBV2 and TRBJ1-2; D gene ambiguous. Germline-derived CDR1 and CDR2 are SNHLY and FYNNEI. V dropped 2 bases and J dropped 4 bases, with 5 bases sitting between them. This CDR3 is 12 amino acids long. DNA for the CDR3: TGTGCCAGCAGTGAAAGGATCTATGGCTACACCTTC. Translating gives CASSERIYGYTF. Combining the CDR3 with reference TRBV2 and TRBJ1-2 gives the whole variable domain EPEVTQTPSHQVTQMGQEVILRCVPISNHLYFYWYRQILGQKVEFLVSFYNNEISEKSEIFDDQFSVERPDGSNFTLKIRSTKLEDSAMYFCASSERIYGYTFGSGTRLTVV.